This T cell receptor beta chain was recovered during a study of spatial heterogeneity in lung cancer. After removal of 2 bases from V and 2 bases from J, the junction contained 6 bases not matched to a gene. This CDR3 is 16 amino acids long. Per the germline V gene, CDR1 is MNHEY and CDR2 is SMNVEV (reference sequence). TCRdb redid the calling of the 5' RACE reads with MiXCR, one entry per CDR3 protein. The data contain about 42,000 distinct CDR3 sequences, approximately 6.9% of them singletons. This clonotype has a handful of counts. Time point defined: sample taken at primary tumor resection. Sequencing covered unsorted whole RNA taken from tumor, nontumor lung or frozen PBMC.

This sequence originates from a female donor with early-stage non-small cell lung cancer. V usage is TRBV27 and J usage is TRBJ2-4; TRBD2 matches 7 bases. The sample in question was PBMCs, obtained at surgery. The DNA of the CDR3 is TGTGCCAGCAGTTTAAGAGCGGGGAGTCCCAAAAACATTCAGTACTTC. This encodes CASSLRAGSPKNIQYF.